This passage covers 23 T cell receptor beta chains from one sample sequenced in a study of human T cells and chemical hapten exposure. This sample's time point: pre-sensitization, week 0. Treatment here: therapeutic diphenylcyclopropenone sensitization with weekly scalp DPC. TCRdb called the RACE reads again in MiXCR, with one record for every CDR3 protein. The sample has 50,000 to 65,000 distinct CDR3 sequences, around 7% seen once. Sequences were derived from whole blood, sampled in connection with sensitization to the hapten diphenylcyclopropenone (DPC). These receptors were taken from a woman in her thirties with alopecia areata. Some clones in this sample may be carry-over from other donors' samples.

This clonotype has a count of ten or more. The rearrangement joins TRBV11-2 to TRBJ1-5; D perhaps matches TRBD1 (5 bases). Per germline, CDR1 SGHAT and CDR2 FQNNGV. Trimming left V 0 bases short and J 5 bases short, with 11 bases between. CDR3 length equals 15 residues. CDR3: CASSLEAGNYQPQHF. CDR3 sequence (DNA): TGTGCCAGCAGCTTAGAGGCAGGGAATTATCAGCCCCAGCATTTT.

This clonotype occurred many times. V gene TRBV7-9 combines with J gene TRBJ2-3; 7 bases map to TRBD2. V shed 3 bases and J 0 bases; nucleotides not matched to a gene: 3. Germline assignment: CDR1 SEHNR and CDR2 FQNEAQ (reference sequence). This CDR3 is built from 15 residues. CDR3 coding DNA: TGTGCCAGCAGCTTGACTAGCCCTAGCACAGATACGCAGTATTTT. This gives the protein CASSLTSPSTDTQYF.

The CDR3: CASSWGVNSPLHF. Written as DNA, the CDR3 is TGTGCCAGCAGTTGGGGGGTTAATTCACCCCTCCACTTT. The chain links TRBV27 to TRBJ1-6, with D perhaps TRBD1 (5 bases). V lost 4 bases to trimming and J lost 6 bases, with 7 bases between them. This CDR3 has 13 residues. The V gene's germline CDR1 is MNHEY and CDR2 SMNVEV (reference sequence).

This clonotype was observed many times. The CDR3 sequence: CSAAPGRLTDTQYF. The CDR3 bases are TGCAGTGCAGCGCCGGGACGACTGACAGATACGCAGTATTTT. J is TRBJ2-3 and V is TRBV20-1; TRBD1 or TRBD2 may be the D gene (5 bases each). The germline V gene has CDR1 DFQATT and CDR2 SNEGSKA (reference sequence). The CDR3 contains 14 residues. V was trimmed by 6 bases and J by 3 bases, leaving 16 bases between them.

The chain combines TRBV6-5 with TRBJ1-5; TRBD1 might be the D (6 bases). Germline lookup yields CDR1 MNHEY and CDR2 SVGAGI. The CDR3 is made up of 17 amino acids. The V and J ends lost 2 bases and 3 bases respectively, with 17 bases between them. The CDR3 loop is CASSYGWGPDNNQPQHF. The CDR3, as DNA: TGTGCCAGCAGTTACGGGTGGGGGCCCGACAACAATCAGCCCCAGCATTTT.

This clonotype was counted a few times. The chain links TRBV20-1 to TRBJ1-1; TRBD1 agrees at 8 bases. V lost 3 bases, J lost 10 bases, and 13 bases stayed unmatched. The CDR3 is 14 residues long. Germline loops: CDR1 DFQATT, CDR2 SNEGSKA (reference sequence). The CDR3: CSASTTARTGRAFF. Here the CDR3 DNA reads TGCAGTGCTAGTACCACCGCACGGACAGGGCGAGCTTTCTTT.

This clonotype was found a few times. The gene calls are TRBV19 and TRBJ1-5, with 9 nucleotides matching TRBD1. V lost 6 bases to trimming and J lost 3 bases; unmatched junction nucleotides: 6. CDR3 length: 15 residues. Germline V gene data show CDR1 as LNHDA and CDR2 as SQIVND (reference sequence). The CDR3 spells CASSLTGGNNQPQHF. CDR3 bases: TGTGCCAGTAGCCTAACAGGGGGCAACAATCAGCCCCAGCATTTT.

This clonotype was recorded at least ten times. The CDR3 protein is CASSLALLAGGVTDTQYF. Here the CDR3 DNA reads TGTGCCAGCAGTTTAGCCCTACTAGCGGGGGGGGTCACAGATACGCAGTATTTT. V usage is TRBV12-3 or TRBV12-4 and J usage is TRBJ2-3; TRBD2 matches at 13 bases. V gave up 0 bases and J gave up 2 bases; unmatched junction bases: 5. CDR3 length: 18 residues.

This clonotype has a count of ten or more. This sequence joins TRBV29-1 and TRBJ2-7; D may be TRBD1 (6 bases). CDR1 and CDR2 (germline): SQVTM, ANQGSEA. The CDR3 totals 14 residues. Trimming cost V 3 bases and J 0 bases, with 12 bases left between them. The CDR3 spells CSVDGTPNSYEQYF. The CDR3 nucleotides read TGCAGCGTTGACGGGACACCGAACTCCTACGAGCAGTACTTC.

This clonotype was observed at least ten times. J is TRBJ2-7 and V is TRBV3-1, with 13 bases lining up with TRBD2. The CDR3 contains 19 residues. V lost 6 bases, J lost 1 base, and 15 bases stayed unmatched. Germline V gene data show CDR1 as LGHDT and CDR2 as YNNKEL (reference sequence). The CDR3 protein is CASRAERTSGGTGSYEQYF. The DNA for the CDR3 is TGTGCCAGCAGAGCGGAACGGACTAGCGGGGGTACCGGGTCCTACGAGCAGTACTTC.

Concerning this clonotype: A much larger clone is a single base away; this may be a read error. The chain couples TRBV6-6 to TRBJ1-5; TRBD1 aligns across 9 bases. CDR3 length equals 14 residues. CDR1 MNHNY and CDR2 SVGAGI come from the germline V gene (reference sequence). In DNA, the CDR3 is TGTGCCAGCGGGGACAGGGATTACAATCAGCCCCAGAATTTT. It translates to CASGDRDYNQPQNF.

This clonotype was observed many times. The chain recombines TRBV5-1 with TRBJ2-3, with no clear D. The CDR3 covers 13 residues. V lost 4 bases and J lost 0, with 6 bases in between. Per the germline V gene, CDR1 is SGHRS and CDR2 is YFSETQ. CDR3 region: CASSSTSTDTQYF. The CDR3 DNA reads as TGCGCCAGCAGCAGCACTAGCACAGATACGCAGTATTTT.

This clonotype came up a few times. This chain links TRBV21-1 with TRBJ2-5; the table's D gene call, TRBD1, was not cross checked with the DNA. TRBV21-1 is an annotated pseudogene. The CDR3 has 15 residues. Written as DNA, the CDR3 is TGTGCCAGCAGCAAAGGGATCCCGAGTAAGGAGACCCAGTACTTC. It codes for CASSKGIPSKETQYF.

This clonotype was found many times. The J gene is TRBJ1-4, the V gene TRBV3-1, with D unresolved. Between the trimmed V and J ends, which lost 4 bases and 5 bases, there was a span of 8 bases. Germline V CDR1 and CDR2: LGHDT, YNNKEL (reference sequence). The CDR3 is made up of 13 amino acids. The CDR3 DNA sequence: TGTGCCAGCAGCCGCGAAACCAATGAAAAACTGTTTTTT. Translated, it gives CASSRETNEKLFF.

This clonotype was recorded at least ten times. The CDR3 DNA reads TGCGCCAGCAGCTTGGATACTCATGGTAGCTCCTATAATTCACCCCTCCACTTT. Amino acids: CASSLDTHGSSYNSPLHF. The chain is built from TRBV5-1 and TRBJ1-6; D not certain. Germline V gives CDR1 SGHRS, CDR2 YFSETQ. CDR3 length equals 18 residues. With 0 bases removed from V and 0 bases from J, the gap between germline ends came to 13 bases. Variable domain in full (rest from reference TRBV5-1 and TRBJ1-6): KAGVTQTPRYLIKTRGQQVTLSCSPISGHRSVSWYQQTPGQGLQFLFEYFSETQRNKGNFPGRFSGRQFSNSRSEMNVSTLELGDSALYLCASSLDTHGSSYNSPLHFGNGTRLTVT.

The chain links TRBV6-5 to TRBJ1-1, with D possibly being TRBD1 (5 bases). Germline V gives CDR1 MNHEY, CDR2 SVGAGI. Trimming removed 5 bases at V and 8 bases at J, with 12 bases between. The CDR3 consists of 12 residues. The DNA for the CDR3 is TGTGCCAGCAGTGCCCGGGACTTAGAAGCTTTCTTT. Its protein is CASSARDLEAFF.

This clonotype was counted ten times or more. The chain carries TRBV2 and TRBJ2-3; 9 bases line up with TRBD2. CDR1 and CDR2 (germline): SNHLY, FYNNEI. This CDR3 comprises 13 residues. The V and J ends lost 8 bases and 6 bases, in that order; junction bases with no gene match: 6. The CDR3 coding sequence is TGTGCCAGCGCCTGGACTAGCGACGATACGCAGTATTTT. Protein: CASAWTSDDTQYF.

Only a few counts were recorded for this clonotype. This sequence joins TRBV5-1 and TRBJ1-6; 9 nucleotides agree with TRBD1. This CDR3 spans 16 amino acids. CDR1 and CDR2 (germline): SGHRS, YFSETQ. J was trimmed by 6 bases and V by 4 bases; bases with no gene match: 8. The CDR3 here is CASSMGQGLPNSPLHF. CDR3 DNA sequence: TGCGCCAGCAGCATGGGACAGGGCTTACCTAATTCACCCCTCCACTTT.

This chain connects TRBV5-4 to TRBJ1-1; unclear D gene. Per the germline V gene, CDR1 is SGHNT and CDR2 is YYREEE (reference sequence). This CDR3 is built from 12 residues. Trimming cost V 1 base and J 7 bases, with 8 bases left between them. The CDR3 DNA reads TGTGCCAGCAGCTTGACCCTCAGTGAAGCTTTCTTT. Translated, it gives CASSLTLSEAFF.

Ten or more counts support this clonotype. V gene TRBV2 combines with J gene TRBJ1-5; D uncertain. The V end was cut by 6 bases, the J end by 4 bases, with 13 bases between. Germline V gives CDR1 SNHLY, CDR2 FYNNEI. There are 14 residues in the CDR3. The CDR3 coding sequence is TGTGCCAGCAGCCGAACTGGGGAGAATCAGCCCCAGCATTTT. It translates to CASSRTGENQPQHF.

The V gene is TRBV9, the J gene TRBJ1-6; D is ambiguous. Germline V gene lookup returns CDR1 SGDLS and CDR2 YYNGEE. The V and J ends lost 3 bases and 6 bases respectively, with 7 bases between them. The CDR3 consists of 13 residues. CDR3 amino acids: CASSGVPNSPLHF. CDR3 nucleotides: TGTGCCAGCAGCGGGGTTCCTAATTCACCCCTCCACTTT. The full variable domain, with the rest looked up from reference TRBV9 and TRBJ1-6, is DSGVTQTPKHLITATGQRVTLRCSPRSGDLSVYWYQQSLDQGLQFLIQYYNGEERAKGNILERFSAQQFPDLHSELNLSSLELGDSALYFCASSGVPNSPLHFGNGTRLTVT.

Written as DNA, the CDR3 is TGCGCCAGCAGGGGGGGGTGGTCCAAAAACATTCAGTACTTC. It translates to CASRGGWSKNIQYF. This chain links TRBV10-2 with TRBJ2-4, with TRBD2 matching over 7 bases. This CDR3 has 14 amino acids. J was trimmed by 2 bases and V by 6 bases; bases with no gene match: 4. Germline-derived CDR1 and CDR2 are WSHSY and SAAADI.

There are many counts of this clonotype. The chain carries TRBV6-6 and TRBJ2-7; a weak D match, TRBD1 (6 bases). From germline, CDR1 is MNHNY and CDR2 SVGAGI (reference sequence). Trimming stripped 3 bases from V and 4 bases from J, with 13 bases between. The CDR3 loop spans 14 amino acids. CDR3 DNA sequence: TGTGCCAGCAGTTATGATACAGGGTGGTACGAGCAGTACTTC. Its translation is CASSYDTGWYEQYF.